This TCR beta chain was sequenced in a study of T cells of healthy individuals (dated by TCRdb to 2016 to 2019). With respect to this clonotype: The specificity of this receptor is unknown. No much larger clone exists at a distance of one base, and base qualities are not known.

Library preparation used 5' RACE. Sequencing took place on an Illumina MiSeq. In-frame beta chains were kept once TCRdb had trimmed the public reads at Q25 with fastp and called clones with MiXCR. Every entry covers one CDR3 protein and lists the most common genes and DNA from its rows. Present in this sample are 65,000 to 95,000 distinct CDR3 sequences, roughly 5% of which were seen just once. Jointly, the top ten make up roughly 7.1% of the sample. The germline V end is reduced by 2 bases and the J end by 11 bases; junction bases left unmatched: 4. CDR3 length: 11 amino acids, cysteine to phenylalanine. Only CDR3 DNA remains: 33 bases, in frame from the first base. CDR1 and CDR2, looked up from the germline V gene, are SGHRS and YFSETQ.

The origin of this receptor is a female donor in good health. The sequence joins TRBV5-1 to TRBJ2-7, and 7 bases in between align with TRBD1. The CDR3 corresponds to CASSFGTEEYF. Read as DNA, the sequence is TGCGCCAGCAGCTTTGGGACAGAGGAGTACTTC.